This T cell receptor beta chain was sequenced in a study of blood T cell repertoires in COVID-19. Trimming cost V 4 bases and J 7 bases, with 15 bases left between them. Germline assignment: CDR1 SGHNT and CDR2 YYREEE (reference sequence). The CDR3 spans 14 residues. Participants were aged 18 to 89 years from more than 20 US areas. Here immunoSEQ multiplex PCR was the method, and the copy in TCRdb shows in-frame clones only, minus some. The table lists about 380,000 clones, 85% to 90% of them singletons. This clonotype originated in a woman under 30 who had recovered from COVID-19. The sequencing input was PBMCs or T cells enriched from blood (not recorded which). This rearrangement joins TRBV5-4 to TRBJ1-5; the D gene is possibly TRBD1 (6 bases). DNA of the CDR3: TGTGCCAGCAGCATACAGGGTACGGCCCAGCCCCAGCATTTT. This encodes CASSIQGTAQPQHF.